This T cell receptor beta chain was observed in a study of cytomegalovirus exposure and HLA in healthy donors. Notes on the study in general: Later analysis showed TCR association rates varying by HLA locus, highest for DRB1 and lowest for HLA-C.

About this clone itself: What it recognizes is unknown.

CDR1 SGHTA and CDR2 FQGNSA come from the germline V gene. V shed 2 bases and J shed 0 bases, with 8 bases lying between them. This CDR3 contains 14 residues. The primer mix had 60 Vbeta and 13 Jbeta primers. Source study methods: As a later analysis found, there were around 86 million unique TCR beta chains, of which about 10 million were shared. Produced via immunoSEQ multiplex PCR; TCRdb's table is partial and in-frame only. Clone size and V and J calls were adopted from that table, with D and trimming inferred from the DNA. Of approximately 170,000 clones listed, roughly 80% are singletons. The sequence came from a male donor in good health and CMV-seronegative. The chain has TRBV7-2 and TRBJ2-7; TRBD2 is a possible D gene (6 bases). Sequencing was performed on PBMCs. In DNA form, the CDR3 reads TGTGCCAGCAGCTTATCCGGGAGCTCCTACGAGCAGTACTTC. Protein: CASSLSGSSYEQYF.